This T cell receptor beta chain was profiled in a study of OX40 agonist ivuxolimab in advanced cancers. Trimming left V 3 bases short and J 7 bases short, with 18 bases between. The CDR3 has 14 residues. Germline V gene lookup returns CDR1 GTSNPN and CDR2 SVGIG (reference sequence). TCRdb keeps only in-frame clones here, not all; method: immunoSEQ multiplex PCR. The sample records tens of thousands of clones, approximately 90% being singletons. The TCR comes from an adult with an advanced solid tumor such as melanoma, head and neck, liver or kidney cancer. The rearrangement joins TRBV30 to TRBJ2-5; possible D gene TRBD2, 6 bases. Sequencing used CD4+ or CD8+ T cells sorted from blood, obtained in a trial of the OX40 agonist ivuxolimab. CDR3 protein: CAWRAGTGGGTQYF. As DNA, the CDR3 is TGTGCCTGGAGGGCGGGGACGGGTGGTGGGACCCAGTACTTC.